This T cell receptor beta chain was identified during a study of blood T cell repertoires in COVID-19. Study-level information: Samples came from the United States, Italy and Spain, spanning acute and convalescent COVID-19. The cDNA or gDNA used as material had been derived from T cells, B-cell-depleted T cells, or PBMCs.

Sequencing used immunoSEQ multiplex PCR; TCRdb keeps in-frame clones, though not all of them. Of approximately 150,000 clones listed, approximately 87% are singletons. The CDR3 totals 15 residues. The germline V gene encodes CDR1 MNHEY and CDR2 SVGAGI. V dropped 4 bases and J dropped 4; count of bases not matched to a gene: 7. The specimen sequenced was peripheral blood. This sequence originates from a man older than 75 with acute or convalescent COVID-19. The chain has TRBV6-5 and TRBJ2-1; TRBD2 matches 7 bases. CDR3 sequence: CASSFKASGYNEQFF. The CDR3 region has the DNA TGTGCCAGCAGTTTTAAGGCTAGCGGTTACAATGAGCAGTTCTTC.